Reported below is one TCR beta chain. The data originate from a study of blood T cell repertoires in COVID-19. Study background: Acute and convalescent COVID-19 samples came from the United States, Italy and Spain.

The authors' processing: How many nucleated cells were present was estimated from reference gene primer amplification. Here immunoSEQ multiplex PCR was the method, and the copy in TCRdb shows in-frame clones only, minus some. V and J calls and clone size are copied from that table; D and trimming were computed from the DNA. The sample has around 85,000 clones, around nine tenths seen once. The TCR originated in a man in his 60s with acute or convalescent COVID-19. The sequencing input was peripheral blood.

The CDR3 bases are TGCGCCAGCAGCAAAACAGGGGCGAACACCGGGGAGCTGTTTTTT. Translation: CASSKTGANTGELFF. V gene TRBV5-1 combines with J gene TRBJ2-2; TRBD1 matches at 7 bases. This CDR3 has 15 residues. V was clipped by 4 bases and J by 0 bases; unmatched bases: 3. From germline, CDR1 is SGHRS and CDR2 YFSETQ.